The present TCR beta chain was sequenced within a study of OX40 agonist ivuxolimab in advanced cancers. Looking at the study overall: Ivuxolimab was administered intravenously to patients at 0.01 to 10 mg/kg every 2 weeks. The dose-escalation cohort was roughly 84% male, with a mean age of around 60 years, ranging about 23 to 79. Findings of the study overall: Circulating CD4+ and CD8+ T cells showed clonal expansion by week 6 at 0.1 to 3.0 mg/kg.

The CDR3 totals 13 residues. Per germline, CDR1 SGHNT and CDR2 YYREEE (reference sequence). V lost 2 bases to trimming and J lost 1 base, with 6 bases between them. The protocol was immunoSEQ multiplex PCR, while the TCRdb copy is restricted to in-frame clones and leaves out a portion. Of approximately 40,000 clones in the sample, about 90% are singletons; the top ten hold 19%. Concerning this clone: Its specificity is unknown.

This sequence originates from an adult with an advanced solid tumor such as melanoma, head and neck, liver or kidney cancer. This chain uses TRBV5-4 with TRBJ1-2; no clear D. Sequences were derived from CD4+ or CD8+ T cells sorted from blood, sampled in a trial of the OX40 agonist ivuxolimab. CDR3 in DNA: TGTGCCAGCAGCTTCGATTATAACTATGGCTACACCTTC. Protein: CASSFDYNYGYTF.